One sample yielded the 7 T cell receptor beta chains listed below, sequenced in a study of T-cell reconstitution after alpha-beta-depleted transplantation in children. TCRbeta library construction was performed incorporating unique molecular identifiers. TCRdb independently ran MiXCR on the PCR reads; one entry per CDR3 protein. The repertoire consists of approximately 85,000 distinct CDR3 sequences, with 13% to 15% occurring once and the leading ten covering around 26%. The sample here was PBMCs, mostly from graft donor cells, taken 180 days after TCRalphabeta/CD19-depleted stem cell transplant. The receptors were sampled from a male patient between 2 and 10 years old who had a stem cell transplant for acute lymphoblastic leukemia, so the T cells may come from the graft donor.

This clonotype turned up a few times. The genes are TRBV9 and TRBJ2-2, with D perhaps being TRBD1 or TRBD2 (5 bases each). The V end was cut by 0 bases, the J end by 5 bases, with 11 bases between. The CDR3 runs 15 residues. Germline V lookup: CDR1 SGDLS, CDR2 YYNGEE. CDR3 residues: CASSVARGNTGELFF. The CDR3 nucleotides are TGTGCCAGCAGCGTAGCCCGGGGCAATACCGGGGAGCTGTTTTTT.

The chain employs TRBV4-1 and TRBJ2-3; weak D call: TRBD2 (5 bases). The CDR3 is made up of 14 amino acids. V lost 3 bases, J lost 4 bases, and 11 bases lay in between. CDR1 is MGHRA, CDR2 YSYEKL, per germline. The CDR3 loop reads CASSQGVGPDTQYF. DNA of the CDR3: TGCGCCAGCAGCCAGGGAGTGGGCCCAGATACGCAGTATTTT.

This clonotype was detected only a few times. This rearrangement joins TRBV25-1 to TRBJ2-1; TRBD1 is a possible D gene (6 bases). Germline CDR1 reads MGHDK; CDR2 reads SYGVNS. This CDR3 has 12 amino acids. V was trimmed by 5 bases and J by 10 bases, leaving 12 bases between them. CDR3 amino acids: CASSPGGREQFF. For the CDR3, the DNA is TGTGCCAGCAGTCCTGGGGGCCGGGAGCAGTTCTTC.

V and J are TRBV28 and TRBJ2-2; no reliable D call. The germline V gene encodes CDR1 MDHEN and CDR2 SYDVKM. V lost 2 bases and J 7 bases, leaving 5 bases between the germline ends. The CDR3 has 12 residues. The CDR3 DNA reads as TGTGCCAGCAGTTTAGGGTTCGGGGAGCTGTTTTTT. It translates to CASSLGFGELFF.

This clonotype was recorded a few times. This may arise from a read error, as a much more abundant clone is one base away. CDR3 loop: CASSLEVSYEQYF. For the CDR3, the DNA is TGCGCCAGCAGCTTGGAAGTCTCCTACGAGCAGTACTTC. The rearrangement joins TRBV5-1 to TRBJ2-7; D gene ambiguous. The CDR3 has 13 residues. V lost 0 bases, J lost 0 bases, and 4 bases lay in between. Looked up from germline, CDR1 is SGHRS and CDR2 is YFSETQ. Supplemented by reference TRBV5-1 and TRBJ2-7, the full variable domain reads KAGVTQTPRYLIKTRGQQVTLSCSPISGHRSVSWYQQTPGQGLQFLFEYFSETQRNKGNFPGRFSGRQFSNSRSEMNVSTLELGDSALYLCASSLEVSYEQYFGPGTRLTVT.

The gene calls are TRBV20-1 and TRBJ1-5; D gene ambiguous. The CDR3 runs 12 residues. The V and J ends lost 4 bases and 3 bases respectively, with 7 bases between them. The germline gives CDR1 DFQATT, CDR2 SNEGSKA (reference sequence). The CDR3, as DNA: TGCAGTGCTACCCCCAACAATCAGCCCCAGCATTTT. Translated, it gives CSATPNNQPQHF.

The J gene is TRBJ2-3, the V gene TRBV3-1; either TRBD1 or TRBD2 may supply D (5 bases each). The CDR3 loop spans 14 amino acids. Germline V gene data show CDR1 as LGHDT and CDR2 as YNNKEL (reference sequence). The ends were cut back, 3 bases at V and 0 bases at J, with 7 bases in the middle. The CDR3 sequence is CASSHGASTDTQYF. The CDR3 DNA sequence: TGTGCCAGCAGCCACGGGGCTAGCACAGATACGCAGTATTTT.